The entry that follows covers one T cell receptor beta chain sequence. Its antigen is not identified. The sample comes from a study of T cells after yellow fever vaccination. Study context: Libraries from low-cell-number fractions were prepared with the SMART-Seq v4 Ultra Low Input RNA kit. Findings of the study overall: Subsequent booster samples again held most clones from primary vaccination (more than 95% CD4, 88% CD8). Some clonotypes were seen in both the CD4 and the CD8 compartments. These made up a small share and likely arose from convergent recombination.

Template-switching 5'RACE yielded the TCR cDNA; a universal primer site and UMIs were added in the process. TCRdb used MiXCR to reprocess the 5' RACE reads, holding one entry per CDR3 protein. The sample lists some 320,000 distinct CDR3 sequences, about 4% occurring once. The source of this sequence is a young man who received the YFV17D yellow fever vaccine. Sequences were derived from PBMCs, sampled 5 days after the yellow fever booster vaccination.

This chain's CDR3 is CAIGGSGETQYF. Written as DNA, the CDR3 is TGTGCCATAGGGGGCTCGGGAGAGACCCAGTACTTC. The chain combines TRBV10-3 with TRBJ2-5; 7 nucleotides align to TRBD1. Germline lookup yields CDR1 ENHRY and CDR2 SYGVKD. V shed 9 bases and J 4 bases; nucleotides not matched to a gene: 5. The CDR3 is 12 residues long.